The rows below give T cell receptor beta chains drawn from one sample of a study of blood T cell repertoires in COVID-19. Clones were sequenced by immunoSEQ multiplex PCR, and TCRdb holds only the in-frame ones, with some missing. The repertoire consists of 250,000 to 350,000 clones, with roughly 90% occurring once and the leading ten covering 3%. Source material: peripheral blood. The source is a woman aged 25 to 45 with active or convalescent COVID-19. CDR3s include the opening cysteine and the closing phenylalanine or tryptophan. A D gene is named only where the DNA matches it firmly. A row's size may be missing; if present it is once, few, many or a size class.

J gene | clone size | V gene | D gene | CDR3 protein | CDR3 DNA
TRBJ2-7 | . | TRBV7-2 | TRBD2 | CASSSTSGSSYEQYF | TGTGCCAGCAGCTCGACTAGCGGTAGCTCCTACGAGCAGTACTTC
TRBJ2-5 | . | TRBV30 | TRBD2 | CAWGRASGGVMETQYF | TGTGCCTGGGGTAGGGCTAGCGGGGGGGTAATGGAGACCCAGTACTTC
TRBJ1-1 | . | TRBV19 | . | CASSIPDLNTEAFF | TGTGCCAGTAGTATCCCAGATTTGAACACTGAAGCTTTCTTT
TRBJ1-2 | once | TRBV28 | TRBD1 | CASTLTGGIYGYTF | TGTGCCAGCACCCTGACAGGGGGGATCTATGGCTACACCTTC
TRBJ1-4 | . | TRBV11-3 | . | CASSLDREEREKLFF | TGTGCCAGCAGCTTAGATCGTGAGGAGAGGGAAAAACTGTTTTTT
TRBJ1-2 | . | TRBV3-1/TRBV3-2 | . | CASSAWGLAPYYGYTF | TGTGCCAGCAGCGCCTGGGGACTAGCGCCCTACTATGGCTACACCTTC
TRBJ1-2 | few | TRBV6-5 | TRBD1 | CASSYSGQGIRDGYTF | TGTGCCAGCAGTTACTCCGGACAGGGCATAAGGGATGGCTACACCTTC
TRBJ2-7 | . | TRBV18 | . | CASSPPIMSNTHEQYF | TGTGCCAGCTCACCACCTATCATGTCCAACACCCACGAGCAGTACTTC
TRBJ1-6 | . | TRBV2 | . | CASTPLRANSPLHF | TGTGCCAGCACCCCCCTCAGGGCTAATTCACCCCTCCACTTT
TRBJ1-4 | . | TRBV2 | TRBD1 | CASSVDRQNEKLFF | TGTGCCAGCAGTGTGGACAGGCAAAATGAAAAACTGTTTTTT
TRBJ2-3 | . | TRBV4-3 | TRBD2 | CASSQSLSGGYTDTQYF | TGCGCCAGCAGCCAATCTCTAAGCGGGGGGTACACAGATACGCAGTATTTT
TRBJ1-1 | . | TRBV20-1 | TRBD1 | CSASPGTGIGNTEAFF | TGCAGTGCTAGTCCCGGGACAGGGATCGGGAACACTGAAGCTTTCTTT
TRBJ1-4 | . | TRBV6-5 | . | CASRRGSGEKLFF | TGTGCCAGCCGCAGGGGTAGTGGTGAAAAACTGTTTTTT
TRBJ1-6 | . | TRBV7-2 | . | CASSLRAPDSNNSPLHF | TGTGCCAGCAGCTTGAGGGCGCCGGATTCTAATAATTCACCCCTCCACTTT
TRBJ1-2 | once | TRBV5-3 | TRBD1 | CARYLGGTGRGYTF | TGTGCCAGATATTTGGGAGGGACAGGGCGCGGCTACACCTTC
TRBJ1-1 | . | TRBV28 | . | CASSFGQLATEAFF | TGTGCCAGCAGTTTCGGACAGCTAGCCACTGAAGCTTTCTTT
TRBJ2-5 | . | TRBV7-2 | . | CASSSPFREETQYF | TGTGCCAGCAGCTCCCCATTTAGAGAAGAGACCCAGTACTTC
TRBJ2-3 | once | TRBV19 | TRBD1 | CASSSLGTGVSDTQYF | TGTGCCAGTAGTTCCCTAGGGACAGGGGTTTCAGATACGCAGTATTTT
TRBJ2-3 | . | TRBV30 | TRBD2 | CAWRTSGTDTQYF | TGTGCCTGGAGGACTAGCGGCACAGATACGCAGTATTTT
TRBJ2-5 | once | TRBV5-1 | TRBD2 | CASTVKSGGTQYF | TGCGCCAGCACAGTAAAGTCGGGAGGGACCCAGTACTTC
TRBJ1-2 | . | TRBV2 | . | CASSDKGNGYTF | TGTGCCAGCAGTGATAAGGGGAATGGCTACACCTTC
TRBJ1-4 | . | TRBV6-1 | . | CASSEKGRGEKLFF | TGTGCCAGCAGTGAAAAGGGGCGCGGAGAAAAACTGTTTTTT
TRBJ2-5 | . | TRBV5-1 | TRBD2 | CASTQRGMETQYF | TGCGCCAGCACGCAGCGGGGGATGGAGACCCAGTACTTC
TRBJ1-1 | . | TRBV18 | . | CASSSRLEGDEAFF | TGTGCCAGCTCATCCCGACTAGAAGGGGATGAAGCTTTCTTT
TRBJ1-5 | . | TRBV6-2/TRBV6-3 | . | CASSHGGSVQPQHF | TGTGCCAGCAGTCACGGGGGTAGCGTTCAGCCCCAGCATTTT
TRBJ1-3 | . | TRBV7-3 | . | CASSMPTLSSGNTIYF | TGTGCCAGCAGCATGCCGACACTTAGCTCTGGAAACACCATATATTTT
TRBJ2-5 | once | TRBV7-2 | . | CASSLNRMETQYF | TGTGCCAGCAGCTTAAACAGGATGGAGACCCAGTACTTC
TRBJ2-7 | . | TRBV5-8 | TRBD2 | CASTSSGGRLYEQYF | TGTGCCAGCACCTCGAGCGGGGGGCGACTCTACGAGCAGTACTTC
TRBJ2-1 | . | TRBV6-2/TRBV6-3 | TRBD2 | CASSVLTSGGHSYNEQFF | TGTGCCAGCAGCGTATTGACTAGCGGGGGACACTCCTACAATGAGCAGTTCTTC
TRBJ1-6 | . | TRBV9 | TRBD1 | CASSARTGGMDSPLHF | TGTGCCAGCAGCGCCCGGACAGGGGGTATGGATTCACCCCTCCACTTT
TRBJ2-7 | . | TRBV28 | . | CASSSTGTGQREQYF | TGTGCCAGCAGTTCAACCGGGACTGGGCAGCGCGAGCAGTACTTC
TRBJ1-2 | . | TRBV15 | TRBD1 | CATSPHSGTGANYGYTF | TGTGCCACCAGCCCCCATTCCGGGACAGGGGCCAACTATGGCTACACCTTC
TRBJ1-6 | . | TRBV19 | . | CASSIDSGDSPLHF | TGTGCCAGTAGTATTGACTCGGGGGACTCACCCCTCCACTTT
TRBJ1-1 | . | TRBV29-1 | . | CSGTTGMNTEAFF | TGCAGCGGGACTACAGGAATGAACACTGAAGCTTTCTTT
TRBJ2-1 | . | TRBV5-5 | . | CASSFRGNPYNEQFF | TGTGCCAGCAGCTTTAGGGGGAACCCCTACAATGAGCAGTTCTTC
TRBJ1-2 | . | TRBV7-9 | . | CASSHRPGDYGYTF | TGTGCCAGCAGCCACAGACCGGGGGACTATGGCTACACCTTC
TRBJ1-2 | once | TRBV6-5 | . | CASSPGRYGYTF | TGTGCCAGCTCGCCAGGGCGCTATGGCTACACCTTC
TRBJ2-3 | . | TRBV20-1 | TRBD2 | CSASSETSGSYPDTQYF | TGCAGTGCTAGTTCCGAGACTAGCGGGTCTTACCCAGATACGCAGTATTTT
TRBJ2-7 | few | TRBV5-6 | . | CASSSSYEQYF | TGTGCCAGCAGTTCGTCCTACGAGCAGTACTTC
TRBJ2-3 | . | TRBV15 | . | CATSRDEITSDTQYF | TGTGCCACCAGCAGAGATGAAATAACATCTGATACGCAGTATTTT
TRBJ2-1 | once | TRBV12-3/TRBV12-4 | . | CASEGLSNEQFF | TGTGCCAGCGAGGGACTTTCCAATGAGCAGTTCTTC
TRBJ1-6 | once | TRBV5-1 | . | CASSLKSESPLHF | TGCGCCAGCAGCTTGAAATCAGAATCACCCCTCCACTTT
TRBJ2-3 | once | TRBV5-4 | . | CASSSVTNTDTQYF | TGTGCCAGCAGCTCCGTTACTAACACAGATACGCAGTATTTT
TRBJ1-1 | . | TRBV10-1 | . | CASSEGVGTEAFF | TGCGCCAGCAGTGAAGGGGTCGGGACTGAAGCTTTCTTT
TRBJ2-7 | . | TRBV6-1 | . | CASSESHYGGGYEQYF | TGTGCCAGCAGTGAAAGTCATTACGGGGGAGGCTACGAGCAGTACTTC
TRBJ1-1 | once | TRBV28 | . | CASSPRGGSNTEAFF | TGTGCCAGCAGTCCTAGAGGGGGTTCGAACACTGAAGCTTTCTTT
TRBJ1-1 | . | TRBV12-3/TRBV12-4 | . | CASSFSGTKAFF | TGTGCCAGCAGTTTTTCCGGGACTAAGGCTTTCTTT
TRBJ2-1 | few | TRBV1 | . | CTSSQDKGGVRSYNEQFF | TGCACCAGCAGCCAAGATAAGGGGGGGGTGAGGTCCTACAATGAGCAGTTCTTC
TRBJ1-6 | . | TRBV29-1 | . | CSARLGSSYNSPLHF | TGCAGCGCTCGGTTAGGGAGCTCCTATAATTCACCCCTCCACTTT
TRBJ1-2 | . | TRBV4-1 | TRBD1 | CASSQVGTGNNYGYTF | TGCGCCAGCAGCCAAGTAGGGACAGGGAATAACTATGGCTACACCTTC
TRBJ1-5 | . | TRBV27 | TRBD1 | CASSLNRGGQPQHF | TGTGCCAGCAGTTTGAACAGGGGTGGGCAGCCCCAGCATTTT
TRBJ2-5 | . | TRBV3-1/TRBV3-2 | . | CASSQSRGETQYF | TGTGCCAGCAGCCAGTCAAGGGGAGAGACCCAGTACTTC
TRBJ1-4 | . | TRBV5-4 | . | CASSLGTDYNEKLFF | TGTGCCAGCAGCTTGGGTACGGACTATAATGAAAAACTGTTTTTT